This T cell receptor beta chain was retrieved from a study of T cell responses to AZD1222 COVID-19 vaccine (TCRdb year 2021). In terms of the full investigation: Because spike-specific TCR depth and breadth did not differ between the two schedules, AZD1222 recipients who got a second dose at roughly 4 weeks were pooled with those who got a second dose at roughly 12 weeks. Trial participants were enrolled by age into 18-55, 56-69 and 70-plus year subgroups, with roughly 150, 30 and 60 TCR-sequenced participants respectively. TCR sequencing was performed for more than 230 trial participants, of whom roughly 200 were given two doses of AZD1222 and approximately 25 were given two doses of MenACWY control vaccine. Results and caveats for the whole study, not just this receptor: Reportedly, close to half of the unique spike-specific TCRs recognized epitopes lying outside the regions that are mutated in the B.1.351 and B.1.1.7 variants. A significant rise in spike-specific TCR breadth and depth was observed after two AZD1222 doses relative to day 0 and relative to MenACWY recipients. Participants were mostly white British and included more females than males, and it was suggested by the authors that clonal diversity may have been underestimated. Conclusions about previously exposed vaccinees are limited, since just five to seven AZD1222 recipients were seropositive for SARS-CoV-2 at baseline. In the small 56-69-year group, the increase in depth fell short of significance, most likely because of low power. Vaccine-associated CD4 TCRs spanned the whole spike protein, with dominant responses in regions 160-218 and 743-854. Because no day 14 peak-response samples were available, repertoires were characterized only after the peak T cell response.

The time point tag for this specimen amounts to: baseline before first vaccination. Vaccinee samples came from UK trials COV001 and COV002, including a single-blind randomized controlled phase 2/3 trial of AZD1222 (ChAdOx1 nCoV-19) in healthy adults. For TCRbeta chain sequencing, PBMC samples were collected from trial participants at day 0 and at day 28 after the second dose. V lost 8 bases and J lost 3 bases, and the count of bases not matched to a germline gene is 8. The CDR1 and CDR2 encoded by the germline V gene are SNHLY and FYNNEI. The CDR3 numbers 15 residues from cysteine through phenylalanine. Kept here is only the CDR3 DNA, which spans 45 bases and is read in frame from base 1. Remarks on this clone: The antigen it binds to is not known. No qualities accompany the bases; no much larger clone lies one base away.

The CDR3 regions of human TCRbeta chains were subjected to immunosequencing. The authors' analysis ran thus. Repertoire TCRs were matched against a reference library of SARS-CoV-2-specific TCRs generated with the MIRA antigen-specificity platform. Breadth was defined as the fraction of unique TCRs that were SARS-CoV-2-associated. Depth was defined as the fraction of total T cells that were SARS-CoV-2-associated. Using the MIRA data, every spike-specific TCR was mapped to the spike region that the TCR reacted to and assigned to either a CD4 or a CD8 class. Log10-transformed breadth and depth values were compared by one-way ANOVA with Sidak's multiple comparisons tests. Held by TCRdb, this immuneACCESS table contains in-frame sequences only and omits some clones. Under half of the omission traces to an unresolved V gene where checked; the cause of the rest is unknown. The D gene and trimming were derived from the DNA, and the V and J assignments and clone size from that table. Here the sample has over 100,000 clones; approximately 90% occur a single time. The top ten clones comprise 4.5% of the sample.

The clonotype comes from an adult in good health. Specimen: peripheral blood, collected on day 0 of AZD1222 vaccination. The V gene is TRBV2 and the J gene is TRBJ1-4, and TRBD1 aligns with 8 junction nucleotides. The DNA sequence reads TGTGCCAGCCAGACAGGGGTCATAGCTAATGAAAAACTGTTTTTT. This is translated as CASQTGVIANEKLFF.